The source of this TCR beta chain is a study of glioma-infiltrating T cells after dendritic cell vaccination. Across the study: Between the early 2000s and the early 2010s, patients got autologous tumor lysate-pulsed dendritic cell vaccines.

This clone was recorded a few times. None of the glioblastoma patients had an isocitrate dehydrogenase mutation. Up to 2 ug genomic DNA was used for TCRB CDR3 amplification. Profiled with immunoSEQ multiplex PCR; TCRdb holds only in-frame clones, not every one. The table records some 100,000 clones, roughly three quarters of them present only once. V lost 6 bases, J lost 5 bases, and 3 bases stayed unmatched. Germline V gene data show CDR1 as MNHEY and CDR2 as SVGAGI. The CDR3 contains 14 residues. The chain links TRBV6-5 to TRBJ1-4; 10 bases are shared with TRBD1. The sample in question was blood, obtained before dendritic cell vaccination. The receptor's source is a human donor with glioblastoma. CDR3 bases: TGTGCCAGCAGCCGGGGACAGGGGAATGAAAAACTGTTTTTT. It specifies CASSRGQGNEKLFF.